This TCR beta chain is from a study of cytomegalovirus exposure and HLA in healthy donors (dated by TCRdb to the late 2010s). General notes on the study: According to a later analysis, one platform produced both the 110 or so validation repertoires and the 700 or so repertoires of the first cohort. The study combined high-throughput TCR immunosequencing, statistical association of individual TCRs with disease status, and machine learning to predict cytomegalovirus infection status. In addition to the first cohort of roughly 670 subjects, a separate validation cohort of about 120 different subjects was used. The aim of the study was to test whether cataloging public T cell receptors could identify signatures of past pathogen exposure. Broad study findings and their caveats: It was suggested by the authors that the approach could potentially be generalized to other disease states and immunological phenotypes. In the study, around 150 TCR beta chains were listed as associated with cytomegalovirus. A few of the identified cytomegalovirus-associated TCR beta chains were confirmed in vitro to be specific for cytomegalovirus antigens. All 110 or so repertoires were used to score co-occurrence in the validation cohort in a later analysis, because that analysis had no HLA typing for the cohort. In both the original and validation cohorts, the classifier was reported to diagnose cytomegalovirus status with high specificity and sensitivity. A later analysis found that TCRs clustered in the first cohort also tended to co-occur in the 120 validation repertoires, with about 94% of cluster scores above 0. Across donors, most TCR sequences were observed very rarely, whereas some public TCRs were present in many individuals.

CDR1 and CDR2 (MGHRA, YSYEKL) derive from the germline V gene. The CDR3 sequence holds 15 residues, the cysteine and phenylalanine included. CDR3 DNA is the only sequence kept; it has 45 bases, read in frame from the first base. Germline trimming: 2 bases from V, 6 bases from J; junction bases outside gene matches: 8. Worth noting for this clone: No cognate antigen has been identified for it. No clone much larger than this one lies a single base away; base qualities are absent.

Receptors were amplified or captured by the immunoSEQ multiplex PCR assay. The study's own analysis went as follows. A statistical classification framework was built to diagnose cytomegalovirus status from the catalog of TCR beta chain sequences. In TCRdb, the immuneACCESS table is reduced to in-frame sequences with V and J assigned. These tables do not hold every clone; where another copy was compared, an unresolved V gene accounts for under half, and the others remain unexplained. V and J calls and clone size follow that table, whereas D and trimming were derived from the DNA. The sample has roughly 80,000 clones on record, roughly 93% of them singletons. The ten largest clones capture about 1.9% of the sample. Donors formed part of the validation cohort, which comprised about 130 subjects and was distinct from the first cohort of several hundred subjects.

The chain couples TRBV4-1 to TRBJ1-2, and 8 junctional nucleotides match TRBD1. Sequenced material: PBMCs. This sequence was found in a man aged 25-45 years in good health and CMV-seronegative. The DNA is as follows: TGCGCCAGCAGCCAACCCCAGGGGGCATTGCATGGCTACACCTTC. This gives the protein CASSQPQGALHGYTF.